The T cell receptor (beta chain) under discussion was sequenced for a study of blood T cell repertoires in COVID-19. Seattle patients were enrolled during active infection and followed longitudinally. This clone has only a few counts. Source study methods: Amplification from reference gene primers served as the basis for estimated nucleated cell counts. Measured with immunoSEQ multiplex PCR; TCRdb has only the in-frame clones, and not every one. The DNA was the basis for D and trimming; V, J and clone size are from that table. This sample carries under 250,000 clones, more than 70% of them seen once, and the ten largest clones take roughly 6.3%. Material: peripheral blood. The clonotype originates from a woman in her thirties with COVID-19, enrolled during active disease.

CDR3 coding DNA: TGTGCCAGCAGTGAATTGCAGCGGGAGTTGGACGGGGAGCTGTTTTTT. Translated: CASSELQRELDGELFF. The rearrangement links TRBV6-1 to TRBJ2-2; 8 positions agree with TRBD2. J was trimmed by 7 bases and V by 2 bases; bases with no gene match: 9. CDR3 length: 16 amino acids. Germline lookup yields CDR1 MNHNS and CDR2 SASEGT.